These 10 T cell receptor beta chains originate from one sample sequenced in a study of cytomegalovirus exposure and HLA in healthy donors. This table comes from immunoSEQ multiplex PCR, and its TCRdb copy is limited to in-frame clones, with some not included. The sample includes a few hundred thousand clones, 75% to 90% seen only once; the top ten take more than 12%. The specimen sequenced was PBMCs. These receptors originate from a young woman in good health and CMV-seropositive.

CDR3 region: CASSTHGNTIYF. The CDR3 DNA is TGTGCCAGCAGCACACATGGAAACACCATATATTTT. This chain joins TRBV6-5 and TRBJ1-3; no reliable D call. This CDR3 comprises 12 residues. V shed 6 bases and J shed 3 bases, with 6 bases lying between them. Germline lookup yields CDR1 MNHEY and CDR2 SVGAGI.

V is TRBV5-1 and J is TRBJ2-6; the D gene is possibly TRBD2 (5 bases). The CDR3 has 18 residues. CDR1 and CDR2 (germline): SGHRS, YFSETQ. The germline V and J ends were trimmed by 2 bases and 1 base, with 16 bases remaining between them. The CDR3 bases are TGCGCCAGCAGCTTCGAGGGAAGCTTACTGTCTGGGGCCAACGTCCTGACTTTC. This translates into CASSFEGSLLSGANVLTF.

The J gene is TRBJ1-5, the V gene TRBV12-5; D possibly corresponds to TRBD1 (5 bases). V was pared by 1 base and J by 1 base, with 11 bases between. The germline gives CDR1 LGHNT, CDR2 FRNRAP. The CDR3 is 16 residues long. CDR3 sequence reads: CASGLGPGSSNQPQHF. DNA for the CDR3: TGTGCTAGTGGTTTGGGTCCAGGGTCAAGCAATCAGCCCCAGCATTTT.

The sample holds one count of this clone. This sequence joins TRBV25-1 and TRBJ1-2; D is ambiguous. This CDR3 has 15 residues. CDR1 and CDR2 from the germline V gene are MGHDK and SYGVNS. V dropped 3 bases and J dropped 5 bases, with 16 bases sitting between them. The CDR3 spells CASSDSGLLDYGYTF. The CDR3 DNA reads TGTGCCAGCAGTGATTCCGGACTGTTGGATTATGGCTACACCTTC.

The chain uses TRBV28 and TRBJ2-7; 7 nucleotides agree with TRBD1. Trimming at V came to 3 bases and at J to 3 bases, leaving 8 bases not matched to a gene. Germline values: CDR1 MDHEN, CDR2 SYDVKM. The CDR3 runs to 15 residues. The CDR3 protein is CASSLRTGTFYEQYF. CDR3 sequence (DNA): TGTGCCAGCAGTTTGAGGACAGGTACATTCTACGAGCAGTACTTC.

The V call is TRBV5-1, the J call TRBJ2-7; D may be TRBD1 or TRBD2 (5 bases each). V lost 1 base and J lost 1, with 12 bases in between. In germline, CDR1 is SGHRS, CDR2 YFSETQ. The CDR3 contains 15 residues. CDR3 residues: CASSLSGGLSYEQYF. CDR3 coding DNA: TGCGCCAGCAGCTTGTCTGGGGGATTGTCCTACGAGCAGTACTTC.

In nucleotides, the CDR3 is TGCGCCAGCAGCTTGGCAGGGCAGCCCCAAGAGACCCAGTACTTC. It is translated as CASSLAGQPQETQYF. The chain carries TRBV5-1 and TRBJ2-5; the D gene is possibly TRBD1 (5 bases). CDR3 size: 15 residues. V was trimmed by 0 bases and J by 1 base, leaving 10 bases between them. Germline V gene sequence: CDR1 SGHRS, CDR2 YFSETQ.

The chain carries TRBV11-1 and TRBJ1-1; D is unresolved. CDR1 is SGHAT and CDR2 is FQDESV in the germline V gene (reference sequence). V lost 3 bases to trimming and J lost 4 bases, with 15 bases between them. The CDR3 contains 15 residues. CDR3 sequence reads: CASSFARSGPTEAFF. The DNA for the CDR3 is TGTGCCAGCAGCTTCGCCCGCTCTGGGCCCACTGAAGCTTTCTTT.

The chain links TRBV10-2 to TRBJ2-7; D gene uncertain. With 0 bases removed from V and 2 bases from J, the gap between germline ends came to 5 bases. This CDR3 is built from 13 residues. Germline CDR1 and CDR2: WSHSY and SAAADI. Written as DNA, the CDR3 is TGCGCCAGCAGTGAGTCCCCCCCCTACGAGCAGTACTTC. It translates to CASSESPPYEQYF.

V usage is TRBV18 and J usage is TRBJ2-7, with D uncertain. This CDR3 contains 13 residues. Germline CDR1 KGHSH, CDR2 LQKENI. The V and J ends lost 6 bases and 0 bases respectively, with 9 bases between them. CDR3: CASSLQSSYEQYF. CDR3 nucleotide sequence: TGTGCCAGCTCCTTACAGAGCTCCTACGAGCAGTACTTC.